The T cell receptor (beta chain) under discussion was sequenced for a study of shared clonotypes between healthy human individuals. Study overall: Per donor, CD8 memory used one plate, CD8 naive used two, CD4 memory used three and CD4 naive used three. Study results and limitations: It was observed that approximately 5% of naive CD4 clonotypes were shared across a handful of donors. Generally, naive subsets came out with larger estimated richness than memory subsets.

TCRdb keeps only in-frame clones here, not all; method: immunoSEQ multiplex PCR. The repertoire holds about 2.4 million clones, over 85% seen once, with around 0.4% in the top ten. V was pared by 6 bases and J by 7 bases, with 12 bases between. The CDR3 has 13 amino acids. Germline CDR1 reads MDHEN; CDR2 reads SYDVKM. On this clone itself: Antigen unknown.

Adult donors, all healthy and HIV-negative, had no recent acute infections or vaccinations. The receptor was isolated from a man aged 18 to 30 in good health. Some clones in this sample may be carry-over from other donors' samples. The rearrangement links TRBV28 to TRBJ2-2; no reliable D call. The sequenced sample was naive CD4+ T cells from PBMCs. Subset defined: CD45RA+ positively selected. The CDR3 region is CASRAGRIGELFF. The CDR3 DNA reads as TGTGCCAGCAGGGCAGGACGTATCGGGGAGCTGTTTTTT.